This T cell receptor beta chain was sequenced in a study of OX40 agonist ivuxolimab in advanced cancers. Whole-study context: With ivuxolimab, an agonistic anti-OX40 (CD134) antibody, patients were treated. Aged roughly 23 to 79 with a mean of roughly 63 years, they were 82.7% male. Whole-study results and caveats: More expanded clones were found, on average, in CD8+ than in CD4+ T cells. Expanded peripheral T-cell antigen specificity went undetermined.

Remarks on this clone: Its antigen is as yet unknown.

The germline V gene has CDR1 SEHNR and CDR2 FQNEAQ (reference sequence). V lost 7 bases and J lost 4, with 13 bases in between. The CDR3 has 13 residues. Sequencing used immunoSEQ multiplex PCR; TCRdb keeps in-frame clones, though not all of them. This table holds approximately 70,000 clones, 87% found once. This TCR was recovered from an adult with an advanced solid tumor such as melanoma, head and neck, liver or kidney cancer. This sample comprised CD4+ or CD8+ T cells sorted from blood, obtained in a trial of the OX40 agonist ivuxolimab. J is TRBJ1-1 and V is TRBV7-9; D might be TRBD1 (5 bases). This chain's CDR3 is CASTGRPSTEAFF. In nucleotides, the CDR3 is TGTGCCAGCACGGGACGGCCGAGCACTGAAGCTTTCTTT.